This entry lists 30 T cell receptor beta chains sequenced from one sample in a study of blood T cells in healthy people across ages. Primers used in a second PCR of about 7 to 12 cycles were a sample-barcoded 5' primer and a J-beta primer mix. Each CDR3 protein gets one entry after TCRdb re-called the 5' RACE reads with MiXCR. The table has under 2,000,000 distinct CDR3 sequences, roughly 49% seen once. Sequencing was done on a sample of blood. The receptors originated from a middle-aged woman in good health.

Worth noting for this clonotype: The conserved closing phenylalanine or tryptophan is absent in this CDR3, likely reflecting a read error. The chain recombines TRBV20-1 with TRBJ2-5, with D possibly TRBD1 on 5 matching bases. Per the germline V gene, CDR1 is DFQATT and CDR2 is SNEGSKA (reference sequence). The CDR3 has 13 residues. V was cut by 0 bases and J by 5 bases, with 10 bases left in between. Here the CDR3 reads CSARDSYRETQYS. Written as DNA, the CDR3 is TGCAGTGCTAGAGATTCCTACAGGGAGACCCAGTACTCC.

Only one count was recorded for this clonotype. CDR3 protein: CASSEVGGSSYNEQYF. CDR3 sequence (DNA): TGTGCCAGCAGTGAAGTTGGCGGTAGCTCCTACAATGAGCAGTACTTC. The rearrangement links TRBV6-1 to TRBJ2-1; D gene ambiguous. TRBJ2-7 explains the end of the DNA better; the J call may be wrong. Germline lookup yields CDR1 MNHNS and CDR2 SASEGT. This CDR3 is 16 amino acids long.

This clonotype was seen only a few times. The chain links TRBV9 to TRBJ2-1; 9 positions match TRBD1. This CDR3 contains 15 residues. Germline CDR1 and CDR2: SGDLS and YYNGEE. Germline trimming cut 3 bases from V and 4 bases from J; bases unmatched to any gene: 5. The CDR3 loop reads CASSAGTGIYNEQFF. The CDR3 DNA is TGTGCCAGCAGCGCTGGGACAGGGATTTACAATGAGCAGTTCTTC.

The rearrangement links TRBV10-3 to TRBJ2-7, with a possible D match to TRBD2 (7 bases). Gene TRBJ2-5 matches the end of the DNA better, so the J call may be wrong. CDR1 is ENHRY, CDR2 SYGVKD, per germline. This CDR3 is built from 14 residues. The CDR3 region has the DNA TGTGCCATCAGTGAGCGGGGGGCCGCACAGACCCAGTACTTC. Protein sequence: CAISERGAAQTQYF.

The genes are TRBV9 and TRBJ2-5, with no clear D. CDR3 size: 14 residues. V lost 0 bases to trimming and J lost 0 bases, with 6 bases between them. Germline V gene lookup returns CDR1 SGDLS and CDR2 YYNGEE. CDR3 DNA sequence: TGTGCCAGCAGCGTAGATGGGGACCAAGAGACCCAGTACTTC. Translated, it gives CASSVDGDQETQYF.

There are a few counts of this clonotype. The J gene is TRBJ2-5, the V gene TRBV27; TRBD1 agrees at 8 bases. The V and J ends lost 5 bases and 3 bases, in that order; junction bases with no gene match: 11. Germline V CDR1 and CDR2: MNHEY, SMNVEV (reference sequence). This CDR3 contains 16 residues. The CDR3 here is CASSQRTGLVEETQYF. The CDR3 DNA is TGTGCCAGCAGTCAAAGGACAGGGTTGGTAGAAGAGACCCAGTACTTC.

This clonotype has more than one count but fewer than ten. The chain has TRBV28 and TRBJ2-7; 7 bases align to TRBD1. With 2 bases clipped from V and 4 bases from J, the junction kept 8 bases outside the gene matches. The CDR3 runs 15 residues. The germline V gene encodes CDR1 MDHEN and CDR2 SYDVKM. The CDR3 loop is CASSLKDRFGYEQYF. The CDR3 bases are TGTGCCAGCAGTTTAAAGGACAGGTTTGGGTACGAGCAGTACTTC.

This clonotype turned up a few times. This rearrangement joins TRBV7-9 to TRBJ2-1, with TRBD2 as a possible D gene (5 bases). The CDR3 is 13 residues long. V was pared by 0 bases and J by 7 bases, with 7 bases between. Germline V CDR1 and CDR2: SEHNR, FQNEAQ (reference sequence). The CDR3 DNA reads TGTGCCAGCAGCTTAGCGGCGGGTAATGAGCAGTTCTTC. Amino acid sequence: CASSLAAGNEQFF.

The genes are TRBV28 and TRBJ2-3; D might be TRBD2 (6 bases). V was clipped by 2 bases and J by 4 bases, with 16 bases between them. The length of the CDR3 is 16 residues. Germline values: CDR1 MDHEN, CDR2 SYDVKM. The DNA of the CDR3 is TGTGCCAGCAGTTTACTTCGGGAGAGTACGCCAGATACGCAGTATTTT. The encoded protein is CASSLLRESTPDTQYF.

This clonotype was picked up a small number of times. A clone one base away is much larger, so this may be a read error. J is TRBJ2-5 and V is TRBV2; 7 nucleotides line up with TRBD1. The end of the DNA is better explained by TRBJ2-7, so the J call may be wrong. Germline V CDR1 and CDR2: SNHLY, FYNNEI. This CDR3 contains 13 residues. The CDR3 sequence is CASRSGTAYEQYF. The CDR3 DNA reads TGTGCCAGCAGATCCGGGACAGCCTACGAGCAGTACTTC.

There are a few counts of this clonotype. The rearrangement links TRBV2 to TRBJ2-5, with a possible D match to TRBD1 (6 bases). There are 14 residues in the CDR3. V shed 6 bases and J shed 5 bases, with 16 bases lying between them. CDR1 SNHLY and CDR2 FYNNEI come from the germline V gene. The CDR3 sequence is CASSPDRSSETQYF. CDR3 DNA sequence: TGTGCCAGCAGCCCTGACAGGTCTTCGGAGACCCAGTACTTC.

The chain links TRBV6-2 or TRBV6-3 to TRBJ2-1, with D possibly called TRBD1 or TRBD2 (5 bases each). Trimming took 0 bases from V and 5 from J, leaving 14 bases between them. This CDR3 is built from 16 residues. Germline lookup yields CDR1 MNHEY and CDR2 SVGEGT. CDR3 in amino acids: CASSYSNRGGHNEQFF. As DNA, the CDR3 is TGTGCCAGCAGTTACTCGAATCGGGGCGGCCACAATGAGCAGTTCTTC.

In its sample, this clonotype was seen a few times. This rearrangement joins TRBV7-9 to TRBJ2-7, with D perhaps matching TRBD1 (5 bases). CDR1 and CDR2 from the germline V gene are SEHNR and FQNEAQ (reference sequence). CDR3 length: 15 amino acids. V was clipped by 7 bases and J by 2 bases, with 18 bases between them. The DNA of the CDR3 is TGTGCCAGCAACTCCCCTACAGGTACTGCCTACGAGCAGTACTTC. Protein product: CASNSPTGTAYEQYF. The entire variable domain, with the rest obtained from reference TRBV7-9 and TRBJ2-7, is as follows: DTGVSQNPRHKITKRGQNVTFRCDPISEHNRLYWYRQTLGQGPEFLTYFQNEAQLEKSRLLSDRFSAERPKGSFSTLEIQRTEQGDSAMYLCASNSPTGTAYEQYFGPGTRLTVT.

The J gene is TRBJ2-1, the V gene TRBV27; TRBD2 matches 9 bases. The V gene end was trimmed by 5 bases and the J gene end by 8 bases; junction bases not matched to a gene: 7. The CDR3 consists of 14 residues. Germline V gene sequence: CDR1 MNHEY, CDR2 SMNVEV (reference sequence). The CDR3 DNA is TGTGCCAGCAGTAGGGGCGGGGGGGCCGATGAGCAGTTCTTC. Its protein is CASSRGGGADEQFF.

This chain's CDR3 is CASSATSGSDTQYF. CDR3 DNA: TGTGCCAGCAGCGCAACTAGCGGATCAGATACGCAGTATTTT. This chain connects TRBV9 to TRBJ2-3; 8 nucleotides match TRBD2. The CDR3 runs to 14 residues. Germline V lookup: CDR1 SGDLS, CDR2 YYNGEE. After removal of 3 bases from V and 4 bases from J, the junction contained 4 bases not matched to a gene.

The chain uses TRBV20-1 and TRBJ2-5; 7 bases agree with TRBD1. CDR1 is DFQATT, CDR2 SNEGSKA, per germline (reference sequence). The CDR3 is 15 residues long. The V gene end was trimmed by 2 bases and the J gene end by 0 bases; junction bases not matched to a gene: 6. CDR3: CSARRGQSNQETQYF. The CDR3 DNA sequence: TGCAGTGCTAGAAGGGGACAGTCGAACCAAGAGACCCAGTACTTC.

This chain connects TRBV7-9 to TRBJ1-2; D possibly corresponds to TRBD1 (5 bases). V lost 5 bases to trimming and J lost 8 bases, with 24 bases between them. CDR3 length: 16 amino acids. Germline CDR1 is SEHNR and CDR2 is FQNEAQ (reference sequence). DNA for the CDR3: TGTGCCAGCAGCCCCGAAGGGGAGAGGGTGCTTCGCGGCTACACCTTC. Translation: CASSPEGERVLRGYTF.

This clonotype was picked up a small number of times. The V and J genes are TRBV28 and TRBJ1-2, with D hard to call. This CDR3 comprises 10 residues. Trimming stripped 8 bases from V and 8 bases from J, with 9 bases between. Germline lookup yields CDR1 MDHEN and CDR2 SYDVKM. CDR3 amino acids: CASLGGGYTF. The CDR3 DNA follows: TGTGCCAGCCTTGGAGGAGGCTACACCTTC.

The rearrangement uses TRBV7-2 and TRBJ1-2; D is undetermined. Germline V lookup: CDR1 SGHTA, CDR2 FQGNSA. Between the trimmed V and J ends, which lost 6 bases and 5 bases, there was a span of 13 bases. This CDR3 has 13 amino acids. CDR3 DNA: TGTGCCAGCAGACCCGGTCGGGGTTATGGCTACACCTTC. Its protein product is CASRPGRGYGYTF.

The genes are TRBV6-5 and TRBJ2-5; TRBD1 agrees at 9 bases. The CDR3 has 16 amino acids. The germline gives CDR1 MNHEY, CDR2 SVGAGI. Unmatched junction bases numbered 4, after V lost 1 base and J lost 1 base. CDR3 nucleotide sequence: TGTGCCAGCAGTTACTTACAGGGGGCTATCCAAGAGACCCAGTACTTC. Translation gives CASSYLQGAIQETQYF.

This clonotype showed up just a few times. V is TRBV10-3 and J is TRBJ2-5; the D is unclear. This CDR3 has 13 residues. The V gene lost 6 bases and the J gene lost 2 bases, with 10 bases spanning the gap. Germline assignment: CDR1 ENHRY and CDR2 SYGVKD. CDR3 sequence reads: CAIRAQLQETQYF. The CDR3 bases are TGTGCCATCAGGGCTCAGTTGCAAGAGACCCAGTACTTC.

This clonotype has only a few counts. The rearrangement joins TRBV7-9 to TRBJ2-3; no definite D call. Germline V lookup: CDR1 SEHNR, CDR2 FQNEAQ (reference sequence). Trimming left V 2 bases short and J 0 bases short, with 9 bases between. The CDR3 runs 15 residues. The CDR3 protein is CASSLRETSTDTQYF. In nucleotides, the CDR3 is TGTGCCAGCAGCTTACGAGAAACTAGCACAGATACGCAGTATTTT. Full variable domain (missing parts from reference TRBV7-9 and TRBJ2-3): DTGVSQNPRHKITKRGQNVTFRCDPISEHNRLYWYRQTLGQGPEFLTYFQNEAQLEKSRLLSDRFSAERPKGSFSTLEIQRTEQGDSAMYLCASSLRETSTDTQYFGPGTRLTVL.

The sample holds a few counts of this clonotype. V and J are TRBV6-1 and TRBJ2-7; 7 bases are a match to TRBD1. The CDR3 is 13 amino acids. V was clipped by 4 bases and J by 5 bases; unmatched bases: 5. Germline CDR1 and CDR2: MNHNS and SASEGT. The CDR3 protein is CASSGTGGNEQYF. CDR3 DNA: TGTGCCAGCAGTGGGACAGGTGGAAACGAGCAGTACTTC.

The chain has TRBV6-2 or TRBV6-3 and TRBJ2-6; TRBD1 aligns across 10 bases. The trim removed 5 bases at V and 2 bases at J, leaving 9 bases unmatched. The germline gives CDR1 MNHEY, CDR2 SVGEGT. This CDR3 is 18 amino acids long. As DNA, the CDR3 is TGTGCCAGCAGTCCCTCCCGACAGGGGGCAACTGGGGCCAACGTCCTGACTTTC. It codes for CASSPSRQGATGANVLTF.

This chain uses TRBV7-2 with TRBJ2-7, with D hard to call. Looked up from germline, CDR1 is SGHTA and CDR2 is FQGNSA. Trimming shortened V by 7 bases and J by 3 bases, and 10 bases separated the two germline ends. CDR3 size: 12 residues. CDR3 coding DNA: TGTGCCAGCATCGAAGAATACTACGAGCAGTACTTC. It yields the protein CASIEEYYEQYF. The full variable domain, completed using reference TRBV7-2 and TRBJ2-7, is GAGVSQSPSNKVTEKGKDVELRCDPISGHTALYWYRQSLGQGLEFLIYFQGNSAPDKSGLPSDRFSAERTGGSVSTLTIQRTQQEDSAVYLCASIEEYYEQYFGPGTRLTVT.

The V call is TRBV20-1, the J call TRBJ2-5; the match to TRBD1 covers 8 bases. The germline V gene has CDR1 DFQATT and CDR2 SNEGSKA (reference sequence). The J segment lost 11 bases and the V segment lost 5 bases, leaving 10 bases of the junction unmatched. The CDR3 totals 12 residues. The CDR3 spells CSAAGQAVEQYF. For the CDR3, the DNA is TGCAGTGCTGCGGGACAGGCCGTAGAGCAGTACTTC.

The rearrangement joins TRBV6-5 to TRBJ2-1, with 12 bases fitting TRBD1. This CDR3 region has 15 residues. V shed 4 bases, J shed 6 bases, and the junction held 4 bases outside the gene matches. The germline V gene encodes CDR1 MNHEY and CDR2 SVGAGI. The CDR3 region is CASSWGGQGANEQFF. The CDR3 bases are TGTGCCAGCAGTTGGGGGGGACAGGGGGCCAATGAGCAGTTCTTC.

This clonotype was picked up a small number of times. This sequence joins TRBV4-3 and TRBJ2-7; D is unresolved. The DNA end is a closer match to TRBJ2-5, so the J assignment may be wrong. This CDR3 spans 16 amino acids. Germline V gene data show CDR1 as LGHNA and CDR2 as YSLEER. The chain's CDR3 is CASSQAVSVISETQYF. Here the CDR3 DNA reads TGCGCCAGCAGCCAAGCAGTGAGTGTTATTTCGGAGACCCAGTACTTC.

This clonotype came up a few times. The chain combines TRBV6-1 with TRBJ2-5, with 9 bases lining up with TRBD1. CDR3 size: 16 residues. Germline CDR1 and CDR2: MNHNS and SASEGT. V was pared by 6 bases and J by 2 bases, with 10 bases of the junction left unmatched. CDR3: CASRGQGASGQETQYF. CDR3 sequence (DNA): TGTGCCAGCAGGGGACAGGGAGCAAGCGGACAAGAGACCCAGTACTTC.

This clonotype was counted only a few times. This rearrangement joins TRBV5-1 to TRBJ2-1; D remains ambiguous. Germline CDR1 and CDR2: SGHRS and YFSETQ. Trimming removed 0 bases from V and 8 bases from J, with 9 bases in between. CDR3 length equals 13 residues. CDR3 DNA sequence: TGCGCCAGCAGCTTGGGGCGGTTCGATGAGCAGTTCTTC. Its protein is CASSLGRFDEQFF.